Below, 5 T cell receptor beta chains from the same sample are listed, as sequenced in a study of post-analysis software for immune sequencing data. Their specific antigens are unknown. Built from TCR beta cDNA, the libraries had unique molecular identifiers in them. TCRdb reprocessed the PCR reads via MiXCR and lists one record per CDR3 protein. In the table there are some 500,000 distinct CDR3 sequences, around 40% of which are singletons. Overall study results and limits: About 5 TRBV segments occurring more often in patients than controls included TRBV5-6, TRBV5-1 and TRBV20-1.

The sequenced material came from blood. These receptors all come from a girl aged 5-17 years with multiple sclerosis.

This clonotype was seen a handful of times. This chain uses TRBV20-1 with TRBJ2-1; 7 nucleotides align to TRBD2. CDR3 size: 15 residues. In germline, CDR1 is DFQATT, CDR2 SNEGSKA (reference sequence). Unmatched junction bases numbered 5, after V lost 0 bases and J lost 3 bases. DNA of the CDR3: TGCAGTGCTAGAGATTCGGCGGGAGTCTACAATGAGCAGTTCTTC. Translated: CSARDSAGVYNEQFF.

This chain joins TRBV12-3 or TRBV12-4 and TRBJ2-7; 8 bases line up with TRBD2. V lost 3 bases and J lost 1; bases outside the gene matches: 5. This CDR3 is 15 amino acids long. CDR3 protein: CASSLGTRVSYEQYF. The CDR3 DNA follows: TGTGCCAGCAGTTTGGGGACTAGGGTTTCCTACGAGCAGTACTTC.

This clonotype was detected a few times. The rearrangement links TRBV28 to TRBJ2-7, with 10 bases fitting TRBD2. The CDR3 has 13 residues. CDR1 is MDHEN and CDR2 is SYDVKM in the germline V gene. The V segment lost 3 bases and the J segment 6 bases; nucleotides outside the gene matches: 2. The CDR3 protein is CASSLLAGGEQYF. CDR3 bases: TGTGCCAGCAGTTTGTTAGCGGGAGGCGAGCAGTACTTC.

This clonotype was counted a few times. CDR3 coding DNA: TGTGCCAGCAGTCAGAATCTCAGGGGGCAAGCTTTCTTT. Its protein product is CASSQNLRGQAFF. The chain has TRBV6-6 and TRBJ1-1; TRBD1 matches 8 bases. Germline V gene sequence: CDR1 MNHNY, CDR2 SVGAGI (reference sequence). The CDR3 contains 13 residues. Trimming at V came to 5 bases and at J to 9 bases, leaving 8 bases not matched to a gene.

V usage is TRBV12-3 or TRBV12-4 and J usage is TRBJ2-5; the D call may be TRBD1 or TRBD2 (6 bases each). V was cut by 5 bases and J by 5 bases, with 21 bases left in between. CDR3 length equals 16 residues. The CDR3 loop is CASSQRTAMGGETQYF. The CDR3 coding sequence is TGTGCCAGCAGTCAGAGGACGGCCATGGGGGGCGAGACCCAGTACTTC.